A selection of T cell receptor beta chains follows, all from one sample in a study of T cell changes during pregnancy in multiple sclerosis. Assay used: immunoSEQ multiplex PCR; TCRdb lists only in-frame clones, some missing. The table has about 58,000 clones, about 90% seen once. The specimen was CD4+ T cells from peripheral blood mononuclear cells, collected after pregnancy. The receptor set was obtained from a female donor in good health, enrolled as a control in a pregnancy study. The CDR3 runs from the conserved cysteine through the conserved F or W. Fields, in order: J gene, D gene, clone size, V gene, CDR3 protein, CDR3 DNA. The D gene is left open where the match is weak. Clone sizes are given selectively: once, few, many, or a class where the clone is expanded.

TRBJ2-3 | - | - | TRBV9 | CASSARLADTQYF | TGTGCCAGCAGCGCAAGACTAGCAGATACGCAGTATTTT
TRBJ1-4 | TRBD1 | - | TRBV7-6 | CASSAKGHRGIGEKLFF | TGTGCCAGCAGCGCCAAGGGTCACAGGGGAATCGGTGAAAAACTGTTTTTT
TRBJ1-1 | TRBD1 | - | TRBV5-5 | CASSGGPGQGVEAFF | TGTGCCAGCAGCGGGGGACCGGGACAGGGCGTTGAAGCTTTCTTT
TRBJ2-1 | - | - | TRBV7-2 | CASSLRGTGYNEQFF | TGTGCCAGCAGCCTTCGGGGAACTGGCTACAATGAGCAGTTCTTC
TRBJ2-7 | TRBD2 | - | TRBV7-2 | CASSTSRLAGAYEQYF | TGTGCCAGCAGCACCTCACGACTAGCGGGGGCCTACGAGCAGTACTTC
TRBJ1-6 | TRBD1 | - | TRBV13 | CASSRRPGQGNSPLHF | TGTGCCAGCAGCCGACGCCCGGGACAGGGAAATTCACCCCTCCACTTT
TRBJ2-1 | TRBD2 | - | TRBV7-2 | CASSSSSGAKNEQFF | TGTGCCAGCAGCTCGAGTAGCGGGGCGAAAAATGAGCAGTTCTTC
TRBJ2-1 | TRBD2 | - | TRBV9 | CASSAASGPNEQFF | TGTGCCAGCAGCGCCGCTAGCGGGCCCAATGAGCAGTTCTTC
TRBJ2-7 | TRBD1 | - | TRBV19 | CASSSRTGSEEQYF | TGTGCCAGTAGTTCGAGGACAGGGAGTGAGGAGCAGTACTTC
TRBJ2-3 | TRBD1 | - | TRBV9 | CASSSYGQGRTDTQYF | TGTGCCAGCAGCTCCTACGGACAGGGGAGGACAGATACGCAGTATTTT
TRBJ1-1 | - | - | TRBV12-5 | CASGFSGANTEAFF | TGTGCTAGTGGTTTTTCAGGGGCGAACACTGAAGCTTTCTTT
TRBJ2-7 | - | - | TRBV19 | CASRGAGSIYEQYF | TGTGCCAGTAGGGGCGCAGGTTCTATCTACGAGCAGTACTTC
TRBJ2-3 | - | once | TRBV7-2 | CASSLKSSFVAFTDTQYF | TGTGCCAGCAGCTTAAAATCGTCATTCGTGGCCTTCACAGATACGCAGTATTTT
TRBJ2-3 | TRBD2 | - | TRBV14 | CASSGLAGGLTDTQYF | TGTGCCAGCAGCGGACTAGCGGGGGGGTTGACAGATACGCAGTATTTT
TRBJ1-2 | - | - | TRBV30 | CAWSSLLGEGGYTF | TGTGCCTGGAGTTCTCTACTAGGGGAGGGTGGCTACACCTTC
TRBJ1-2 | - | few | TRBV15 | CATSRRTTGYGYTF | TGTGCCACCAGCAGACGTACTACAGGGTATGGCTACACCTTC
TRBJ2-4 | TRBD2 | - | TRBV7-2 | CASRHLTGTSGGNDIQYF | TGTGCCAGCAGACATCTTACCGGGACTAGCGGGGGTAACGACATTCAGTACTTC
TRBJ1-5 | TRBD1 | - | TRBV18 | CASSPETGGRNQPQHF | TGTGCCAGCTCACCAGAGACAGGGGGCCGCAATCAGCCCCAGCATTTT
TRBJ2-7 | - | few | TRBV19 | CASSTRGSPYEQYF | TGTGCCAGTAGTACCCGGGGTAGCCCCTACGAGCAGTACTTC
TRBJ1-1 | - | - | TRBV6-5 | CASSYFSGSGEAFF | TGTGCCAGCAGTTACTTTTCGGGGAGTGGTGAAGCTTTCTTT
TRBJ2-5 | - | - | TRBV5-1 | CASSPGQKETQYF | TGCGCCAGCAGCCCCGGACAGAAAGAGACCCAGTACTTC
TRBJ1-2 | - | - | TRBV5-1 | CASSLERGDYGYTF | TGCGCCAGCAGCTTGGAACGCGGGGACTATGGCTACACCTTC
TRBJ1-2 | TRBD1 | - | TRBV6-5 | CASSLQGAYGYTF | TGTGCCAGCAGTCTTCAGGGGGCCTATGGCTACACCTTC
TRBJ1-2 | - | - | TRBV25-1 | CASSGQLHEDGYTF | TGTGCCAGCAGTGGGCAGCTTCATGAGGATGGCTACACCTTC
TRBJ1-5 | - | - | TRBV5-6 | CASSLDRNQPQHF | TGTGCCAGCAGCTTGGACAGGAATCAGCCCCAGCATTTT
TRBJ2-5 | TRBD2 | - | TRBV6-1 | CASSEGGLAGVETQYF | TGTGCCAGCAGTGAAGGGGGGCTAGCGGGGGTGGAGACCCAGTACTTC
TRBJ2-5 | TRBD1 | - | TRBV9 | CASSVGVAGQGGETQYF | TGTGCCAGCAGCGTAGGTGTTGCGGGACAGGGGGGAGAGACCCAGTACTTC
TRBJ1-2 | - | - | TRBV12-5 | CASGLVLGGSSSNYGYTF | TGTGCTAGTGGTTTGGTACTGGGGGGTTCCTCTTCTAACTATGGCTACACCTTC
TRBJ1-4 | - | - | TRBV30 | CAWSRAGNYEKLFF | TGTGCCTGGAGTAGGGCGGGAAATTATGAAAAACTGTTTTTT
TRBJ2-5 | - | - | TRBV9 | CASSVGETLKAETQYF | TGTGCCAGCAGCGTAGGGGAGACCCTCAAGGCGGAGACCCAGTACTTC
TRBJ2-1 | TRBD2 | - | TRBV5-4 | CASSPGTSRDEQFF | TGTGCCAGCAGCCCAGGGACTAGCAGGGATGAGCAGTTCTTC
TRBJ1-5 | TRBD1 | few | TRBV5-1 | CASSLGQASNQPQHF | TGCGCCAGCAGCCTCGGACAGGCAAGCAATCAGCCCCAGCATTTT
TRBJ2-2 | TRBD2 | - | TRBV7-2 | CASSFKRGGLDTGELFF | TGTGCCAGCAGCTTTAAGCGGGGGGGCCTAGACACCGGGGAGCTGTTTTTT
TRBJ2-3 | TRBD1 | - | TRBV7-3 | CASSLQGTAFSTDTQYF | TGTGCCAGCAGCTTACAGGGGACAGCCTTTAGCACAGATACGCAGTATTTT
TRBJ2-7 | TRBD1 | - | TRBV6-6 | CVVWGQDYEQYF | TGTGTAGTTTGGGGACAGGACTACGAGCAGTACTTC
TRBJ1-4 | TRBD1 | - | TRBV15 | CATSRDRGTGGEEKLFF | TGTGCCACCAGCAGAGATAGAGGGACAGGGGGTGAAGAAAAACTGTTTTTT
TRBJ2-5 | - | - | TRBV5-1 | CASSSAAQGVETQYF | TGCGCCAGCAGCTCGGCAGCCCAGGGCGTAGAGACCCAGTACTTC
TRBJ1-1 | - | - | TRBV7-9 | CASSAKQGNTEAFF | TGTGCCAGCAGCGCAAAACAGGGGAACACTGAAGCTTTCTTT